The text below deals with one TCR beta chain. Its antigen is not identified. The run of the v3.0 immunoSEQ assay was at survey level. Generated by immunoSEQ multiplex PCR, the TCRdb table keeps only in-frame clones and is missing some. Found here are about 17,000 clones, approximately 81% of them singletons; the top ten hold roughly 15%. The data stem from a study of long-term antiretroviral therapy in people with HIV. Points from the study as a whole: Relative to control repertoires, HIV repertoires exhibited narrower CDR3 length ranges.

The germline V gene encodes CDR1 LNHDA and CDR2 SQIVND (reference sequence). Trimming removed 6 bases at V and 8 bases at J, with 17 bases between. CDR3 length: 14 amino acids. The sample was unsorted PBMCs, taken 0.3 years after starting antiretroviral therapy. V gene TRBV19 combines with J gene TRBJ2-4, with D unclear. The receptor comes from a woman aged 45-65 years with HIV. The CDR3 loop is CASRSSTNPHIQYF. The DNA for the CDR3 is TGTGCCAGTAGGAGCTCGACAAACCCTCACATTCAGTACTTC.